The 8 T cell receptor beta chains reported below all come from one sample, sequenced in a study of blood T cell repertoires in COVID-19. Repertoires were generated with immunoSEQ multiplex PCR, while TCRdb's copy carries only in-frame clones and drops some. The sample lists around 370,000 clones, 88% occurring once. The sequencing input was peripheral blood. These receptors all come from a woman aged 70-85 years with COVID-19, enrolled during active disease.

This chain uses TRBV11-2 with TRBJ2-6, with unresolved D. The V end was cut by 6 bases, the J end by 4 bases, with 7 bases between. The V gene's germline CDR1 is SGHAT and CDR2 FQNNGV. The CDR3 length is 13 residues. The CDR3 here is CASRQSGANVLTF. CDR3 DNA sequence: TGTGCCAGCAGACAGTCCGGGGCCAACGTCCTGACTTTC.

V usage is TRBV21-1 and J usage is TRBJ1-1. TRBV21-1 is listed as a pseudogene. The CDR3 loop spans 15 amino acids. The CDR3 here is CASSKDRAMNTEAFF. The CDR3 nucleotides read TGTGCCAGCAGCAAAGACCGCGCAATGAACACTGAAGCTTTCTTT.

The chain has TRBV23-1 and TRBJ1-1; TRBD1 is a possible D gene (6 bases). TRBV23-1 is flagged as an ORF with uncertain function. Trimming took 0 bases from V and 6 from J, leaving 14 bases between them. This CDR3 comprises 15 residues. In DNA, the CDR3 is TGCGCCAGCAGTCAATCGCAGGGGAAGAGTGCTGAAGCTTTCTTT. Encoded protein: CASSQSQGKSAEAFF.

This clone was seen a few times. V is TRBV7-2 and J is TRBJ1-5; a possible D gene is TRBD1 (5 bases). V was pared by 2 bases and J by 5 bases, with 13 bases between. The CDR3 loop spans 15 amino acids. The germline V gene encodes CDR1 SGHTA and CDR2 FQGNSA. The CDR3 spells CASSLQGIRDQPQHF. The CDR3 DNA is TGTGCCAGCAGCTTACAGGGTATTAGGGATCAGCCCCAGCATTTT. Full variable domain (missing parts from reference TRBV7-2 and TRBJ1-5): GAGVSQSPSNKVTEKGKDVELRCDPISGHTALYWYRQSLGQGLEFLIYFQGNSAPDKSGLPSDRFSAERTGGSVSTLTIQRTQQEDSAVYLCASSLQGIRDQPQHFGDGTRLSIL.

The chain is built from TRBV5-1 and TRBJ1-1, with D tentatively TRBD1 (5 bases). Looked up from germline, CDR1 is SGHRS and CDR2 is YFSETQ. CDR3 length equals 18 residues. Trimming cost V 0 bases and J 3 bases, with 21 bases left between them. CDR3 sequence reads: CASSLVGWARPRDTEAFF. The CDR3 DNA reads TGCGCCAGCAGCTTGGTTGGGTGGGCCAGACCCAGGGACACTGAAGCTTTCTTT.

The chain carries TRBV7-2 and TRBJ1-6; D unclear. CDR1 is SGHTA, CDR2 FQGNSA, per germline. The CDR3 has 13 amino acids. V was shortened by 3 bases and J by 7 bases, with 7 bases between the two germline ends. The CDR3 region has the DNA TGTGCCAGCAGCTTGTCTTCGAATTCACCCCTCCACTTT. It is translated as CASSLSSNSPLHF.

The chain recombines TRBV3-1 (or the pseudogene TRBV3-2) with TRBJ1-1; D might be TRBD1 (6 bases). V lost 4 bases, J lost 2 bases, and 11 bases lay in between. CDR1 and CDR2 from the germline V gene are LGHDT and YNNKEL (reference sequence). The CDR3 runs 14 residues. DNA for the CDR3: TGTGCCAGCAGCCTCAGGACAGTCAACACTGAAGCTTTCTTT. It yields the protein CASSLRTVNTEAFF.

The chain links TRBV6-1 to TRBJ1-4; no clear D gene. CDR3 length: 13 amino acids. Germline V lookup: CDR1 MNHNS, CDR2 SASEGT. V lost 2 bases and J 8 bases, leaving 9 bases between the germline ends. The CDR3 spells CASSEREAEKLFF. CDR3 nucleotide sequence: TGTGCCAGCAGTGAAAGGGAGGCGGAAAAACTGTTTTTT.